This TCR beta chain was captured in a study of graft-versus-host responses after intestinal transplantation. The wider study: Multivisceral, liver-intestinal, or isolated intestinal transplants were given to recipients.

With regard to this clone: Its matching antigen is unknown.

The germline gives CDR1 MGHRA, CDR2 YSYEKL. Trimming stripped 3 bases from V and 0 bases from J, with 14 bases between. This CDR3 contains 17 residues. Measured with immunoSEQ multiplex PCR; TCRdb has only the in-frame clones, and not every one. The top ten hold over 0.15% of the sample, which has around 130,000 clones, approximately 90% seen once. Sequencing used unstimulated CD4+ T cells sorted from spleen or lymph node cells, obtained before intestinal transplant. This TCR came from a human donor who received an intestinal transplant. The chain employs TRBV4-1 and TRBJ2-2; D is possibly TRBD1 (5 bases). Written as DNA, the CDR3 is TGCGCCAGCAGCCACTCCAGGGCCCGGACGAACACCGGGGAGCTGTTTTTT. This gives the protein CASSHSRARTNTGELFF.